This TCR beta chain was identified in a study of spatial heterogeneity in lung cancer. Described time point: blood at routine non-recurrence follow-up after resection. Whole RNA came from tumor, nontumor lung or frozen PBMC and was sequenced without being sorted. V gave up 3 bases and J gave up 5 bases, with 10 bases separating them. This CDR3 comprises 13 residues. Germline-derived CDR1 and CDR2 are MDHEN and SYDVKM. TCRdb reanalysed the 5' RACE reads using MiXCR and keeps one entry per CDR3 protein. The repertoire holds around 110,000 distinct CDR3 sequences, with 10% to 15% as singletons. The sequencing used PBMCs, collected at follow-up. The sequence derives from a male donor with early-stage non-small cell lung cancer. V and J are TRBV28 and TRBJ1-1, with no clear D. The CDR3, as DNA: TGTGCCAGCAGTTTCTTGACGGTGACTGAAGCTTTCTTT. Translation gives CASSFLTVTEAFF.